This T cell receptor beta chain was observed in a study of shared clonotypes between healthy human individuals. It was CD45RO-negative cells, positively selected for CCR7, that made up naive CD8 cells, with terminally differentiated effector memory CD45RA+ cells excluded. Assay used: immunoSEQ multiplex PCR; TCRdb lists only in-frame clones, some missing. The sample shows nearly 2 million clones, about 95% of them seen only once. Germline CDR1 and CDR2: SGHTA and FQGNSA. The CDR3 runs 15 residues. Between the trimmed V and J ends, which lost 3 bases and 0 bases, there was a span of 12 bases. The rearrangement uses TRBV7-2 and TRBJ2-7; tentative D call: TRBD2 (6 bases). The sequenced sample consisted of naive CD8+ T cells sorted from blood. The sequence came from a man younger than 30 in good health. CDR3 nucleotide sequence: TGTGCCAGCAGCTTTTTTAGCGGTTACTCCTACGAGCAGTACTTC. Translation: CASSFFSGYSYEQYF.